What follows is one T cell receptor beta chain and its context. This clonotype came up a few times. Its recognized antigen is unknown. Per-base qualities were not stored, and no clone one base away is much larger. TCR cDNA was synthesized by 5'RACE template switching, through which a universal primer site and unique molecular identifiers were introduced. Priming for cDNA synthesis came from both the TCR alpha and TCR beta constant segments. Libraries were amplified in two PCR steps, with sample barcodes and sequencing adapters added in the second step. Sequencing of libraries was done on Illumina HiSeq 2500 (2x100 bp) or NovaSeq (2x150 bp). Per the authors' processing: Demultiplexing of reads and collapsing into UMI consensus sequences were performed with MIGEC, and V(D)J alignment was carried out with MiXCR. Vaccine-responding clonotypes were defined with edgeR using replicate PBMC samples, requiring FDR below 0.01 and a log2 fold change above 5 up to day 15. CD4 or CD8 identity was assigned to each bulk clonotype according to whether the clonotype was present at higher abundance in the sequenced CD4 repertoire or the sequenced CD8 repertoire. TCRdb reran the public reads through fastp at Q25 and MiXCR, keeping productive beta chains. Each entry merges the rows of one CDR3 protein and shows their most common DNA and genes. TCRdb assigned the V and J calls; the authors' analysis was not used. This sample is represented by 170,000 or so distinct CDR3 sequences; about 6% of them were singletons. Under 3% of the sample is held by the ten biggest clonotypes.

The record originates from a study of T cells after yellow fever vaccination (dated by TCRdb to between 2019 and 2020). In the study overall: The SMART-Seq v4 Ultra Low Input RNA kit was used to prepare libraries from fractions with low cell numbers. Blood samples were taken at several timepoints before and after primary and secondary immunization, and bulk PBMC replicates and cell subsets were isolated. Bulk TCR alpha and beta repertoires were sequenced longitudinally to track T-cell clones before and after primary and booster YFV17D yellow fever vaccination. Two healthy male donors, one aged 18 to 30 and one aged 30 to 40 years, made up the cohort. Beyond this particular receptor, the publication reports: The secondary T-cell response was weaker than the primary response but faster, peaking on day 5 instead of day 15. A small share of clonotypes occurred in both CD4 and CD8 compartments, likely arising from convergent recombination. After the booster, most clones that had expanded after primary vaccination were detected again (almost 97% of CD4 and roughly nine tenths of CD8), suggesting broad maintenance of memory. Because only two donors were included in the study, the extent to which the findings can be generalized is limited. Computational filtering was needed because FACS-sorted repertoires could contain abundant contaminating clonotypes from the bulk population.

The V and J ends are trimmed by 7 bases and 1 base, leaving 12 bases between them. From the cysteine up to the phenylalanine, the CDR3 has a length of 14 residues. Only CDR3 DNA remains: 42 bases, in frame from the first base. Based on the germline V gene, the CDR1 and CDR2 sequences are SGHRS and YFSETQ. Explained via the paper, the treatment or condition label denotes: live attenuated yellow fever vaccine strain. PBMCs were isolated from peripheral blood using a standard Ficoll-Paque protocol. CD4 and CD8 T-cell fractions were isolated with Dynabeads CD4 and CD8 positive selection kits. RNA was extracted with TriZol from bulk PBMCs, CD4 and CD8 fractions, and dextramer-positive and dextramer-negative fractions.

The receptor's source is a man younger than 30 who received the YFV17D yellow fever vaccine. This specimen was CD4+ T cells sorted from PBMCs, taken on the day of the first yellow fever vaccination. The V and J segments used are TRBV5-1 and TRBJ2-1, with no confidently assigned D gene. The CDR3 sequence is CASQPGGSYNEQFF. The DNA is as follows: TGCGCCAGCCAGCCGGGTGGGTCCTACAATGAGCAGTTCTTC.